This T cell receptor beta chain derives from a study of T-cell reconstitution after alpha-beta-depleted transplantation in children. Unique molecular identifiers were incorporated into the prepared TCRbeta library. From the PCR reads, TCRdb called clonotypes with MiXCR, one entry per CDR3 protein. The sample yields around 340,000 distinct CDR3 sequences, 13% seen once. Germline V CDR1 and CDR2: LGHNA, YSLEER. Trimming took off 1 base at V and 11 bases at J, with 23 bases between the two ends. CDR3 size: 16 residues. This clonotype was found many times. This sample comprised PBMCs, obtained from the stem cell graft. The TCR comes from a human donor who donated a stem cell graft to a child with Fanconi anemia. The chain carries TRBV4-3 and TRBJ1-2; D is possibly TRBD1 (6 bases). The CDR3 protein is CASSQGSPGHGLRYTF. DNA for the CDR3: TGCGCCAGCAGCCAAGGTTCCCCGGGACACGGTCTGCGTTACACCTTC.